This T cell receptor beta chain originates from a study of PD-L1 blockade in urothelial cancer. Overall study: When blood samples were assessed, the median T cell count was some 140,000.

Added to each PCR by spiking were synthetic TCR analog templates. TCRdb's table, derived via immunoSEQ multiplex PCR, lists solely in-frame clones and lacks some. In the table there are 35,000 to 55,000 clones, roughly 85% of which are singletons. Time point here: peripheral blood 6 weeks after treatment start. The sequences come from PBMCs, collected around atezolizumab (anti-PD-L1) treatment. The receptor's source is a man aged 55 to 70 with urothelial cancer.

CDR3 nucleotides: TGTGCCAGCAGTACTAGCAATGAGCAGTTCTTC. It is translated as CASSTSNEQFF. V gene TRBV2 combines with J gene TRBJ2-1, with a weak D call TRBD2 (5 bases). This CDR3 has 11 residues. The V gene lost 5 bases and the J gene lost 6 bases, with 5 bases spanning the gap. Germline assignment: CDR1 SNHLY and CDR2 FYNNEI.